The source of this TCR beta chain is a study of technical replicates of blood from several donors. The assay was immunoSEQ multiplex PCR, and TCRdb's table has in-frame clones only and misses some. This table holds around 92,000 clones, nearly 97% found once. Trimming pared 3 bases from V and 4 bases from J, leaving 18 bases between. Germline CDR1 reads GTSNPN; CDR2 reads SVGIG (reference sequence). There are 16 residues in the CDR3. This clone was detected a few times. What was sequenced was T cells isolated from PBMCs. The source is a human donor in good health. The rearrangement joins TRBV30 to TRBJ1-4; no reliable D call. The CDR3 sequence is CAWSYLKHRVNEKLFF. CDR3 coding DNA: TGTGCCTGGAGCTATCTTAAACATCGGGTTAATGAAAAACTGTTTTTT.